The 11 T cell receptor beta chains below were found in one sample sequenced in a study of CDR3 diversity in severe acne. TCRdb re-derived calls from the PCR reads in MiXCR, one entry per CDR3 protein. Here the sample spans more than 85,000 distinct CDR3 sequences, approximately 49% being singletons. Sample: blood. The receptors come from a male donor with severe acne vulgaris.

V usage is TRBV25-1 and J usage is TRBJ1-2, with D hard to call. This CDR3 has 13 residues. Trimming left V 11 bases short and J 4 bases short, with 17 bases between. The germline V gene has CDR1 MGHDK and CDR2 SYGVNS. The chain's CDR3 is CAWIPPGFYGYTF. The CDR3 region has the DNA TGTGCCTGGATTCCCCCGGGCTTCTATGGCTACACCTTC.

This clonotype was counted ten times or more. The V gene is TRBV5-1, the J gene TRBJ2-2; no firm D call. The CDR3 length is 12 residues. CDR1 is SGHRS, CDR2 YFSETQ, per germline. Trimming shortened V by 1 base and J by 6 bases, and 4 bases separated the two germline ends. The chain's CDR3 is CASSLRPGELFF. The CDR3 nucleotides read TGCGCCAGCAGCTTGAGGCCCGGGGAGCTGTTTTTT.

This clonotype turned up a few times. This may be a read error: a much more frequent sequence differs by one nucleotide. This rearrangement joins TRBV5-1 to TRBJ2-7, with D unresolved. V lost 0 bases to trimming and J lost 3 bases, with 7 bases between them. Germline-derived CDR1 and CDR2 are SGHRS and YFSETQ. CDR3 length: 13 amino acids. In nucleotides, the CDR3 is TGCGCCAGCAGCTTGGAAGTGCTCTACGAGCAGTACTTC. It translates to CASSLEVLYEQYF.

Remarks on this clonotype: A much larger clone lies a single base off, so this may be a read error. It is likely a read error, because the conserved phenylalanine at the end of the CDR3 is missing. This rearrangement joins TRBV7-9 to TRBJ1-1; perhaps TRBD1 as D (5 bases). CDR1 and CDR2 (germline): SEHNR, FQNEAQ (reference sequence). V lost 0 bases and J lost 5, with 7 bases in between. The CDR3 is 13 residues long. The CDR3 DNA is TGTGCCAGCAGCTTAGCAGGGGTAACTGAAGCTTTCCTT. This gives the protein CASSLAGVTEAFL.

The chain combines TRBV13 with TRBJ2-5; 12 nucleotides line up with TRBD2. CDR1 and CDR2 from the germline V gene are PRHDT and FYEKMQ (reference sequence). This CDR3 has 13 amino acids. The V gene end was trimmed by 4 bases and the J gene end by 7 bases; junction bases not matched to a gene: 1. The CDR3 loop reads CASSSGLAGTQYF. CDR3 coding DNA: TGTGCCAGCAGCTCGGGACTAGCGGGGACCCAGTACTTC.

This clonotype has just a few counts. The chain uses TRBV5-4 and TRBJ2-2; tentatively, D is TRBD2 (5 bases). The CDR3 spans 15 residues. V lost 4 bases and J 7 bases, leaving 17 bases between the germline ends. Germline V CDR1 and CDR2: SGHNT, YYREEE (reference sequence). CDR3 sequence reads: CASSRKSGIDGELFF. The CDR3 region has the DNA TGTGCCAGCAGCCGAAAGTCCGGGATAGACGGGGAGCTGTTTTTT.

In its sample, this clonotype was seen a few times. The CDR3 sequence is CASSSLTSGGAYEQYF. DNA for the CDR3: TGTGCCAGCAGTTCGCTTACTAGCGGGGGGGCATACGAGCAGTACTTC. The chain joins TRBV28 to TRBJ2-7; the match to TRBD2 covers 13 bases. CDR1 is MDHEN, CDR2 SYDVKM, per germline. Trimming cost V 4 bases and J 4 bases; bases outside gene matches: 7. This CDR3 contains 16 residues.

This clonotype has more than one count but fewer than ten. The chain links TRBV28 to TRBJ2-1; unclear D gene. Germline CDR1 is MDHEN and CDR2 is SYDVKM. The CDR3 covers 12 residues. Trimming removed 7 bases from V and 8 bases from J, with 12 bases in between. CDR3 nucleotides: TGTGCCAGCACCACCCCGCGAGATGAGCAGTTCTTC. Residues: CASTTPRDEQFF. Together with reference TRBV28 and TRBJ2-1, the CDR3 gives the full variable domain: DVKVTQSSRYLVKRTGEKVFLECVQDMDHENMFWYRQDPGLGLRLIYFSYDVKMKEKGDIPEGYSVSREKKERFSLILESASTNQTSMYLCASTTPRDEQFFGPGTRLTVL.

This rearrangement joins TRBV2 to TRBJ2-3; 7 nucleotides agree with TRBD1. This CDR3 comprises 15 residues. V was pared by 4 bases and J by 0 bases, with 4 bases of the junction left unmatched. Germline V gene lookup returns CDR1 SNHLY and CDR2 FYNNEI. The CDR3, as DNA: TGTGCCAGCAGTGTTGGCAGGGGGAGCACAGATACGCAGTATTTT. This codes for CASSVGRGSTDTQYF.

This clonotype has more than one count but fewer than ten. This CDR3 reads CASSVAGELFF. The CDR3 region has the DNA TGTGCCAGCAGCGTAGCCGGGGAGCTGTTTTTT. This chain joins TRBV9 and TRBJ2-2; D remains unclear. V shed 0 bases and J shed 6 bases, with 0 bases lying between them. The CDR3 is 11 residues long. Germline V lookup: CDR1 SGDLS, CDR2 YYNGEE.

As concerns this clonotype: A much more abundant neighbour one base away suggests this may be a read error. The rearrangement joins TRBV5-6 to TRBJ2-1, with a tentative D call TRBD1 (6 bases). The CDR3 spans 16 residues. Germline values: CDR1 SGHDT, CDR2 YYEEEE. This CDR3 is CACSLPGQSTYNEQFF. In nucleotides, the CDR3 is TGTGCCTGCAGCTTGCCCGGACAGTCTACCTACAATGAGCAGTTCTTC.